This TCR beta chain was captured in a study of blood T cell repertoires in COVID-19. The germline V gene has CDR1 SGHDT and CDR2 YYEEEE. The CDR3 runs to 13 residues. Trimming shortened V by 2 bases and J by 10 bases, and 10 bases separated the two germline ends. In the original analysis: Amplification of reference gene primers provided the estimated nucleated cell counts. Clones were sequenced by immunoSEQ multiplex PCR, and TCRdb holds only the in-frame ones, with some missing. Clone size and the V and J calls come from that table; the DNA yielded D and trimming. The sample records more than 95,000 clones, around 87% being singletons.

Specimen: peripheral blood. The clonotype was recovered from a man aged 50-59 years with acute or convalescent COVID-19. The chain combines TRBV5-6 with TRBJ1-6; D is undetermined. The CDR3 DNA follows: TGTGCCAGCAGCTTTGAGTTGAAATCACCCCTCCACTTT. Translated, it gives CASSFELKSPLHF.